These T cell receptor beta chains were read from a single sample in a study of vaccination effects on CD4 cells after COVID-19. No cognate antigen is known for these TCRs. Clones were sequenced by immunoSEQ multiplex PCR, and TCRdb holds only the in-frame ones, with some missing. The sample holds tens of thousands of clones, roughly 79% seen once. Sample: CD4+ T cells from PBMCs cultured with HCoV-229E spike peptides, taken before COVID-19 vaccination. The receptor set was obtained from a human donor who received a COVID-19 vaccine. The CDR3 runs from the conserved cysteine through the conserved F or W. The D gene is left open where the match is weak. Some rows mark clone size as missing; the rest say once, few, many or name a class of expanded clone.

d_gene: NA; j_gene: TRBJ2-3; abundance: NA; v_gene: TRBV7-2; CDR3aa: CASSLGGLSGTDTQYF; CDR3nt: TGTGCCAGCAGCTTAGGGGGGCTCAGCGGCACAGATACGCAGTATTTT
d_gene: NA; j_gene: TRBJ1-5; abundance: NA; v_gene: TRBV10-2; CDR3aa: CASSESGGNQPQHF; CDR3nt: TGCGCCAGCAGTGAGTCAGGGGGAAACCAGCCCCAGCATTTT
d_gene: TRBD1; j_gene: TRBJ1-6; abundance: few; v_gene: TRBV2; CDR3aa: CASSDSGTGDSPLHF; CDR3nt: TGTGCCAGCAGTGATTCGGGGACAGGGGATTCACCCCTCCACTTT
d_gene: NA; j_gene: TRBJ2-3; abundance: NA; v_gene: TRBV24-1; CDR3aa: CATSDLRGAVSDTQYF; CDR3nt: TGTGCCACCAGTGATTTGCGGGGGGCCGTCTCAGATACGCAGTATTTT
d_gene: NA; j_gene: TRBJ2-1; abundance: few; v_gene: TRBV6-2/TRBV6-3; CDR3aa: CASSYIRYNEQFF; CDR3nt: TGTGCCAGCAGTTACATCAGGTACAATGAGCAGTTCTTC
d_gene: NA; j_gene: TRBJ1-5; abundance: NA; v_gene: TRBV9; CDR3aa: CASSANKRQSSNQPQHF; CDR3nt: TGTGCCAGCAGCGCGAACAAAAGACAGTCCAGCAATCAGCCCCAGCATTTT
d_gene: NA; j_gene: TRBJ1-1; abundance: once; v_gene: TRBV6-5; CDR3aa: CASSRGGGNTEAFF; CDR3nt: TGTGCCAGCAGTCGGGGTGGAGGGAACACTGAAGCTTTCTTT
d_gene: NA; j_gene: TRBJ2-5; abundance: once; v_gene: TRBV2; CDR3aa: CASSTRAQYF; CDR3nt: TGTGCCAGCAGTACTAGGGCCCAGTACTTC
d_gene: NA; j_gene: TRBJ1-2; abundance: NA; v_gene: TRBV9; CDR3aa: CASSVAKGHHTF; CDR3nt: TGTGCCAGCAGCGTAGCAAAAGGCCATCACACCTTC
d_gene: TRBD2; j_gene: TRBJ2-1; abundance: NA; v_gene: TRBV4-3; CDR3aa: CASSQGTIEPYNEQFF; CDR3nt: TGCGCCAGCAGCCAGGGGACTATCGAACCCTACAATGAGCAGTTCTTC
d_gene: TRBD1; j_gene: TRBJ1-1; abundance: NA; v_gene: TRBV14; CDR3aa: CASSQTGMNTEAFF; CDR3nt: TGTGCCAGCAGCCAGACAGGGATGAACACTGAAGCTTTCTTT
d_gene: TRBD1; j_gene: TRBJ2-2; abundance: NA; v_gene: TRBV7-3; CDR3aa: CASSLRGQSTGELFF; CDR3nt: TGTGCCAGCAGCTTAAGGGGACAGTCTACCGGGGAGCTGTTTTTT
d_gene: TRBD1; j_gene: TRBJ2-3; abundance: NA; v_gene: TRBV5-1; CDR3aa: CASSMTGGGGLGQYF; CDR3nt: TGCGCCAGCAGCATGACAGGGGGCGGAGGGTTGGGGCAGTATTTT
d_gene: NA; j_gene: TRBJ1-1; abundance: NA; v_gene: TRBV6-1; CDR3aa: CASSELRGRTEAFF; CDR3nt: TGTGCCAGCAGTGAGCTCAGGGGAAGGACTGAAGCTTTCTTT
d_gene: NA; j_gene: TRBJ2-2; abundance: NA; v_gene: TRBV19; CDR3aa: CASSIRTQNTGELFF; CDR3nt: TGTGCCAGTAGTATACGGACCCAGAACACCGGGGAGCTGTTTTTT
d_gene: NA; j_gene: TRBJ1-3; abundance: NA; v_gene: TRBV10-3; CDR3aa: CAISESENTIYF; CDR3nt: TGTGCCATCAGTGAGTCCGAAAACACCATATATTTT
d_gene: NA; j_gene: TRBJ2-5; abundance: NA; v_gene: TRBV24-1; CDR3aa: CATSDLLRETQYF; CDR3nt: TGTGCCACCAGTGATTTGCTAAGGGAGACCCAGTACTTC
d_gene: NA; j_gene: TRBJ1-3; abundance: NA; v_gene: TRBV4-2; CDR3aa: CASSQGSEATSGNTIYF; CDR3nt: TGTGCCAGCAGCCAAGGGTCCGAGGCCACCTCTGGAAACACCATATATTTT
d_gene: TRBD1; j_gene: TRBJ2-3; abundance: once; v_gene: TRBV11-1; CDR3aa: CASSSDRSTDTQYF; CDR3nt: TGTGCCAGCAGCTCGGACAGGAGCACAGATACGCAGTATTTT
d_gene: NA; j_gene: TRBJ2-1; abundance: NA; v_gene: TRBV6-1; CDR3aa: CASSEAPSREQFF; CDR3nt: TGTGCCAGCAGTGAAGCGCCAAGTAGAGAGCAGTTCTTC
d_gene: NA; j_gene: TRBJ2-2; abundance: NA; v_gene: TRBV6-1; CDR3aa: CASSEPGFLGELFF; CDR3nt: TGTGCCAGCAGTGAACCAGGGTTCTTGGGGGAGCTGTTTTTT
d_gene: NA; j_gene: TRBJ2-1; abundance: NA; v_gene: TRBV5-6; CDR3aa: CASSPSRGREQFF; CDR3nt: TGTGCCAGCAGCCCGTCCCGGGGCCGCGAGCAGTTCTTC
d_gene: NA; j_gene: TRBJ2-1; abundance: NA; v_gene: TRBV5-8; CDR3aa: CASPRTTFGNNEQFF; CDR3nt: TGTGCCAGCCCTAGGACTACCTTTGGAAACAATGAGCAGTTCTTC
d_gene: NA; j_gene: TRBJ2-5; abundance: once; v_gene: TRBV2; CDR3aa: CASSGDPKETQYF; CDR3nt: TGTGCCAGCAGTGGTGATCCAAAAGAGACCCAGTACTTC
d_gene: NA; j_gene: TRBJ2-1; abundance: few; v_gene: TRBV7-3; CDR3aa: CASSLTDYNEQFF; CDR3nt: TGTGCCAGCAGCTTGACAGACTACAATGAGCAGTTCTTC
d_gene: NA; j_gene: TRBJ2-6; abundance: NA; v_gene: TRBV12-5; CDR3aa: CASGATPSGANVLTF; CDR3nt: TGTGCTAGTGGCGCTACTCCTTCTGGGGCCAACGTCCTGACTTTC
d_gene: NA; j_gene: TRBJ2-2; abundance: NA; v_gene: TRBV24-1; CDR3aa: CATSDLPGQPTNTGELFF; CDR3nt: TGTGCCACCAGTGATTTACCAGGGCAGCCAACGAACACCGGGGAGCTGTTTTTT